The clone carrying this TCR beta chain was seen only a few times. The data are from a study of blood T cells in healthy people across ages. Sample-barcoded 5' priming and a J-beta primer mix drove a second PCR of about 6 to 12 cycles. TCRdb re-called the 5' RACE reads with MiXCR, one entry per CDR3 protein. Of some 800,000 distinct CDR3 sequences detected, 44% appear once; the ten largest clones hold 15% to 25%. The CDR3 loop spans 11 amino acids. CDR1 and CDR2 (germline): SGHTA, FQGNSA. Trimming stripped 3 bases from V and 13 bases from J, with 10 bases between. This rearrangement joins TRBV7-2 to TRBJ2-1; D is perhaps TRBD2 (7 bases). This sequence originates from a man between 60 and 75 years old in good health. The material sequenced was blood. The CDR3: CASSLGGPQFF. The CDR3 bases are TGTGCCAGCAGCTTGGGGGGGCCCCAGTTCTTC.